This T cell receptor (beta chain) was found in a study of blood T cells in healthy people across ages. The study's findings and limits: Naive T cell percentage strongly correlated with TCR beta diversity.

A single count supports this clonotype. Its antigen is not known. A sample-barcoded 5' primer and a J-beta primer mix were used in a second PCR of about 7 to 12 cycles. In TCRdb, the 5' RACE reads were re-called with MiXCR into one record per CDR3 protein. Of fewer than 950,000 distinct CDR3 sequences in the sample, about 53% were seen once. Input material: blood. This receptor was obtained from a man older than 75 in good health.

CDR3 sequence reads: CASSLRETSLAQYF. The CDR3 coding sequence is TGCGCCAGCAGCTTAAGGGAGACATCCTTGGCCCAGTACTTC. The V and J genes are TRBV5-1 and TRBJ2-5; D is possibly TRBD2 (5 bases). In germline, CDR1 is SGHRS, CDR2 YFSETQ. The length of the CDR3 is 14 residues. The V end was cut by 2 bases, the J end by 9 bases, with 17 bases between.